A selection of T cell receptor beta chains follows, all from one sample in a study of monozygotic twins with inflammatory bowel disease. TCRdb processed the 5' RACE reads again and assigns one entry to each CDR3 protein, with no DNA. This sample's clone table lists about 420,000 distinct CDR3 sequences. The specimen was blood. The receptors here all came from a human donor with ulcerative colitis or Crohn's disease, or a healthy co-twin of an affected twin (not recorded which). CDR3s include the opening cysteine and the closing phenylalanine or tryptophan.

J	V	CDR3
TRBJ2-4	TRBV19	CASSRGTGSLAKNIQYF
TRBJ1-2	TRBV7-9	CASSFTPRGQGYTF
TRBJ1-1	TRBV18	CASSPAGGRTFTEAFF
TRBJ2-4	TRBV7-2	CASSFSTDIQYF
TRBJ2-7	TRBV6-2/TRBV6-3	CASSYSTGILGEQYF
TRBJ2-5	TRBV7-9	CASSLLAGVLEETQYF
TRBJ2-1	TRBV2	CASSEAIGAGYEQFF
TRBJ1-2	TRBV10-3	CAISDKRDSANYGYTF
TRBJ2-3	TRBV14	CASSRRTRGDTQYF
TRBJ2-1	TRBV5-4	CASSLWVDNEQFF
TRBJ2-1	TRBV5-1	CASSLEYPPDEQFF
TRBJ2-1	TRBV11-2	CASSQAGLAGHEQFF
TRBJ2-1	TRBV6-1	CASSEVGILYNEQFF
TRBJ1-1	TRBV6-5	CASSYSQNRDTEAFF
TRBJ2-1	TRBV7-9	CASSLTGAGGEQFF
TRBJ2-7	TRBV5-6	CASGNGGSYEQYF
TRBJ2-3	TRBV25-1	CASSDSFSTTDTQYF
TRBJ2-2	TRBV20-1	CSARQQETGELFF
TRBJ2-2	TRBV28	CASSGNLGGGTGELFF
TRBJ1-5	TRBV18	CASSPLAGGQPQHF
TRBJ2-1	TRBV15	CATSRDRWGSGEQFF
TRBJ1-2	TRBV10-1	CASSERRTVPAVNYGYTF
TRBJ1-4	TRBV4-1	CASLDGLLEKLFF
TRBJ2-2	TRBV29-1	CSVAPGGIGTGELFF
TRBJ2-5	TRBV5-1	CASSPEDRETQYF
TRBJ2-7	TRBV5-6	CASSWGTAREHF
TRBJ2-1	TRBV12-3/TRBV12-4	CASHGDRSGDSSYNEQFF
TRBJ2-1	TRBV7-9	CASSPGTPNEQFF
TRBJ2-1	TRBV5-1	CASSLVLARGNEQFF
TRBJ2-2	TRBV7-3	CASSFTRGGGELFF
TRBJ2-1	TRBV6-4	CASRASVSYNEQFF
TRBJ1-1	TRBV5-4	CASSLEANTEAFF
TRBJ2-3	TRBV7-3	CASSPGGMTSTDTQYF
TRBJ2-2	TRBV18	CASSPSRGRRTGELFF
TRBJ2-7	TRBV3-1	CASSQGSVGAYEQYF
TRBJ1-1	TRBV20-1	CSAKVPPSNTEAFF
TRBJ2-2	TRBV6-5	CASSYRRLAGYTGELFF
TRBJ1-1	TRBV7-9	CASSTLRQGGPEAFF
TRBJ2-1	TRBV5-6	CASRSGRGGQYNEQFF
TRBJ1-4	TRBV7-9	CASSQDRGGEKLFF
TRBJ1-1	TRBV7-2	CASRPGGGRGGTEAFF
TRBJ1-6	TRBV18	CASSPLRGQMDSSPLHF
TRBJ1-1	TRBV19	CASKPGQGPNTEAFF
TRBJ2-1	TRBV24-1	CATSDFGVDEQFF
TRBJ2-5	TRBV5-6	CASSPSTAETQYF
TRBJ1-5	TRBV5-6	CASSLGDQPQHF
TRBJ2-3	TRBV18	CASSPVDYTQYF
TRBJ2-3	TRBV5-1	CASSLGLAGVDTQYF
TRBJ1-4	TRBV3-1	CASSQGGQENNEKLFF
TRBJ2-7	TRBV29-1	CSVEGLRQGFYEQYF
TRBJ2-7	TRBV7-2	CASSLVPVSYEQYF
TRBJ1-2	TRBV6-5	CASSRTGLYGYTF
TRBJ2-5	TRBV19	CASSKPRTSGSRQETQYF
TRBJ2-7	TRBV4-3	CASSQERLGDSYEQYF
TRBJ1-2	TRBV5-1	CASSRTGNYGYTF
TRBJ2-6	TRBV19	CASSIGGKGANVLTF
TRBJ2-7	TRBV3-1	CASSQARGGEQYF
TRBJ1-1	TRBV27	CASSFRGLDTEAFF
TRBJ1-5	TRBV20-1	CSALTGTGVYSNQPQHF